The rows below give T cell receptor beta chains drawn from one sample of a study of regulatory T cells in long-lasting Graves disease. TCRdb reprocessed the multiplex PCR reads via MiXCR and lists one record per CDR3 protein. The sample yields about 460,000 distinct CDR3 sequences, roughly 22% seen once. The source was peripheral blood mononuclear cells (PBMCs), collected when the disease was refractory, from a patient treated with antithyroid drugs. These receptors all stem from a female donor with Graves disease. Each CDR3 is given with its conserved first and last residue. A D gene is named only where the DNA matches it firmly. Clone size, where shown, is once, few, many, or a class for clones that have expanded.

d_call	v_call	j_call	clone_size	cdr3_nt	cdr3_aa
NA	TRBV12-3/TRBV12-4	TRBJ1-1	many	TGTGCCAGCAGTTTAGCGTCCAGGGTGAACACTGAAGCTTTCTTT	CASSLASRVNTEAFF
TRBD1	TRBV19	TRBJ1-5	few	TGTGCCAGTACCAAAGATCTTCGGGGACAGTCCATTTGGTTACCCCAGCATTTT	CASTKDLRGQSIWLPQHF
NA	TRBV6-2/TRBV6-3	TRBJ1-1	NA	TGTGCCAGCTCACCTTCCGGGCGCCCGAACACTGAAGCTTTCTTT	CASSPSGRPNTEAFF
TRBD1	TRBV14	TRBJ2-7	few	TGTGCCAGCAGCCGAAGCCTGGGACAGGTCTACGAGCAGTACTTC	CASSRSLGQVYEQYF
NA	TRBV4-3	TRBJ2-7	few	TGCGCCAGCAGCCCCCAGACGGGGATGAACTACGAGCAGTACTTC	CASSPQTGMNYEQYF
NA	TRBV4-1	TRBJ1-4	NA	TGCGCCAGCAGCCAAGATGGGACGTTTGAGAGAGAAAAACTGTTTTTT	CASSQDGTFEREKLFF
TRBD1	TRBV7-2	TRBJ1-4	NA	TGTGCCAGCAGCAAACAGGGGCTGAGTGAAAAACTGTTTTTT	CASSKQGLSEKLFF
TRBD1	TRBV11-1	TRBJ1-1	few	TGTGCCAGCAGCGCGGGGACAGGGGGCATTCGGGGGACTGAAGCTTTCTTT	CASSAGTGGIRGTEAFF
NA	TRBV7-3	TRBJ2-5	many	TGTGCCAGCAGCTTGGGGGGCGCTCAAGAGACCCAGTACTTC	CASSLGGAQETQYF
TRBD1	TRBV28	TRBJ1-2	many	TGTGCCAGCAGCGGGACAGGGAATTTGGCCCACTATGGCTACACCTTC	CASSGTGNLAHYGYTF
NA	TRBV20-1	TRBJ2-5	many	TGCAGTGCGTTACCGGGGAGGGAGACCCAGTACTTC	CSALPGRETQYF
NA	TRBV5-4	TRBJ2-2	NA	TGTGCCAGCAGCTTGGATTTCAGCGGCGCCGGGGAGCTGTTTTTT	CASSLDFSGAGELFF
TRBD1	TRBV27	TRBJ1-2	many	TGTGCCAGCAGTTATACGACAGGGAACGGTCGCTACACCTTC	CASSYTTGNGRYTF
TRBD2	TRBV7-9	TRBJ2-3	few	TGTGCCAGCTTAAGGGGAGCGGGGAATACGCAGTATTTT	CASLRGAGNTQYF
TRBD1	TRBV6-1	TRBJ1-6	many	TGTGCCAGCAGTGGTGGACAGGGGAGCTCCTATAATTCACCCCTCCACTTT	CASSGGQGSSYNSPLHF
NA	TRBV7-2	TRBJ1-2	many	TGTGCCAGCAGTTTGCGGACAGATTATGGCTACACCTTC	CASSLRTDYGYTF
TRBD2	TRBV5-1	TRBJ2-5	NA	TGCGCCAGCAGCCTTTTACTAGCGGAAGAGACCCAGTACTTC	CASSLLLAEETQYF
NA	TRBV5-1	TRBJ1-5	many	TGCGCCAGCAGCACGACACCATATAGCAATCAGCCCCAGCATTTT	CASSTTPYSNQPQHF
NA	TRBV12-3/TRBV12-4	TRBJ1-1	many	TGTGCCAGCAGTAGGGGAATGCAGAACACTGAAGCTTTCTTT	CASSRGMQNTEAFF
NA	TRBV20-1	TRBJ1-2	few	TGCAGTGCTAGGACCGAGTCCCACGACTATGGCTACACCTTC	CSARTESHDYGYTF
TRBD1	TRBV19	TRBJ2-2	few	TGTGCCAGTAGTATCCCGGGACAGGTCACCGGGGAGCTGTTTTTT	CASSIPGQVTGELFF
TRBD1	TRBV10-3	TRBJ1-4	many	TGTGCCATCAGTGAGTCGTGGACAGGGTATTATGAAAAACTGTTTTTT	CAISESWTGYYEKLFF
TRBD1	TRBV20-1	TRBJ2-6	NA	TGCAGTGCTAGAGGGGGACAGGGGACCTCTGGGGCCAACGTCCTGACTTTC	CSARGGQGTSGANVLTF